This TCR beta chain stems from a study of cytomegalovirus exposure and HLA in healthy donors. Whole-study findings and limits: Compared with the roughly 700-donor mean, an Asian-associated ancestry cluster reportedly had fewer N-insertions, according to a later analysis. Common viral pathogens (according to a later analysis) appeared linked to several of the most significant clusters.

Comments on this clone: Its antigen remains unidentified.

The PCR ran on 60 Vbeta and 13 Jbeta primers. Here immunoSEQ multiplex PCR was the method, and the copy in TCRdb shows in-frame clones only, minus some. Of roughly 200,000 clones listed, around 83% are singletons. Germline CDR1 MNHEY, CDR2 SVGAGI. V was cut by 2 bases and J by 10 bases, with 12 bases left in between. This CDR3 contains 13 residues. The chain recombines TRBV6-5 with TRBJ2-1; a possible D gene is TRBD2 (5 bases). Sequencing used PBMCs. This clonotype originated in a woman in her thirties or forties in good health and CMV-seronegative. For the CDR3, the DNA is TGTGCCAGCAGTTACGAGGGCCCCTCAGAGCAGTTCTTC. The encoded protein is CASSYEGPSEQFF.